This TCR beta chain originates from a study of cytomegalovirus exposure and HLA in healthy donors. This clone has more than one count but fewer than ten. The antigen is not known. The germline V gene encodes CDR1 MDHEN and CDR2 SYDVKM. There are 17 residues in the CDR3. V trimming: 6 bases; J trimming: 0 bases; junction bases outside the gene matches: 14. The PCR ran on 60 Vbeta and 13 Jbeta primers. Sequencing was performed with immunoSEQ multiplex PCR; in TCRdb, only in-frame clones are kept and a portion is missing. Seen here are fewer than 200,000 clones, over 60% observed once, and the top ten hold approximately 2.5%. Whole-study results and caveats: Specific recognition of CMV antigens was confirmed in vitro for three chains (all CMV-associated).

This clonotype was sampled from a woman aged 25-40 years in good health and CMV-seronegative. Sequenced material: PBMCs. The V gene is TRBV28, the J gene TRBJ2-7; TRBD1 aligns across 7 bases. CDR3 sequence (DNA): TGTGCCAGCAGAAGACAGGGCTTCACCCTGAACTCCTACGAGCAGTACTTC. Amino acids: CASRRQGFTLNSYEQYF.